The next 17 T cell receptor beta chains were all read from a single sample in a study of shared clonotypes between healthy human individuals. Selected positively for CCR7 and CD45RO-negative, naive CD8 cells excluded terminally differentiated effector memory CD45RA+ cells. Sequenced by immunoSEQ multiplex PCR; TCRdb stores in-frame clones only, minus some. The sample holds about 2.1 million clones, around 93% seen once. The material sequenced was naive CD8+ T cells from PBMCs. These receptors all come from a young man in good health. Some clones in this sample may be carry-over from other donors' samples.

On this clone: One junction end disagrees with the germline gene, perhaps due to a read error. The rearrangement links TRBV27 to TRBJ1-2; D remains ambiguous. This CDR3 region has 16 residues. From germline, CDR1 is MNHEY and CDR2 SMNVEV (reference sequence). The CDR3 reads CASSFFPLLQLDATAF. CDR3 bases: TGTGCCAGCAGTTTTTTCCCCCTCCTGCAACTCGATGCTACGGCCTTC.

The chain couples TRBV4-3 to TRBJ2-6, with D unclear. The CDR3 extends over 16 amino acids. Trimming took off 0 bases at V and 0 bases at J, with 6 bases between the two ends. Germline CDR1 and CDR2: LGHNA and YSLEER. The DNA for the CDR3 is TGCGCCAGCAGCCAAGATACCAGCTCTGGGGCCAACGTCCTGACTTTC. The encoded protein is CASSQDTSSGANVLTF.

The chain uses TRBV7-8 and TRBJ2-7, with 9 bases identical to TRBD1. Trimming removed 5 bases from V and 0 bases from J; junction bases left unmatched: 5. CDR1 SGHVS and CDR2 FQNEAQ come from the germline V gene. The CDR3 is 15 residues long. The CDR3 spells CASSPGTGSSYEQYF. DNA for the CDR3: TGTGCCAGCAGCCCGGGGACAGGGAGCTCCTACGAGCAGTACTTC.

This rearrangement joins TRBV5-1 to TRBJ1-1, with TRBD1 identical over 7 bases. The CDR3 has 15 residues. The V gene end was trimmed by 2 bases and the J gene end by 1 base; junction bases not matched to a gene: 5. Germline CDR1 reads SGHRS; CDR2 reads YFSETQ. The CDR3 spells CASSLEGAANTEAFF. The DNA for the CDR3 is TGCGCCAGCAGCTTAGAGGGGGCGGCGAACACTGAAGCTTTCTTT.

Written as DNA, the CDR3 is TGTGCCAGCAGTCTCAGATACTACAATGAGCAGTTCTTC. It encodes CASSLRYYNEQFF. The J gene is TRBJ2-1, the V gene TRBV28; D gene ambiguous. There are 13 residues in the CDR3. The germline gives CDR1 MDHEN, CDR2 SYDVKM. V lost 5 bases to trimming and J lost 3 bases, with 8 bases between them.

This clone occurred a few times. Distinct nucleotide sequences in the sample also encode this CDR3. The V gene is TRBV28, the J gene TRBJ1-1, with TRBD1 matching 10 bases. V gave up 2 bases and J gave up 5 bases; unmatched junction bases: 2. The CDR3 runs 14 residues. Germline V CDR1 and CDR2: MDHEN, SYDVKM. The CDR3, as DNA: TGTGCCAGCAGTTTAGGGACAGGGGATACTGAAGCTTTCTTT. It specifies CASSLGTGDTEAFF. Complete variable domain (other parts from reference TRBV28 and TRBJ1-1): DVKVTQSSRYLVKRTGEKVFLECVQDMDHENMFWYRQDPGLGLRLIYFSYDVKMKEKGDIPEGYSVSREKKERFSLILESASTNQTSMYLCASSLGTGDTEAFFGQGTRLTVV.

This chain uses TRBV27 with TRBJ2-7; 9 nucleotides line up with TRBD2. The CDR3 is 14 amino acids. Looked up from germline, CDR1 is MNHEY and CDR2 is SMNVEV (reference sequence). The V gene end was trimmed by 3 bases and the J gene end by 4 bases; junction bases not matched to a gene: 4. CDR3 coding DNA: TGTGCCAGCAGTTTGGCTAGCGGGGCTTACGAGCAGTACTTC. Amino acid sequence: CASSLASGAYEQYF.

Details on this clone: An end of the junction does not agree with germline; a read error may underlie this. This chain links TRBV11-2 with TRBJ2-7, with 11 bases aligning to TRBD1. There are 15 residues in the CDR3. Germline lookup yields CDR1 SGHAT and CDR2 FQNNGV. The CDR3 protein is CASSSGQGAPYEQHF. The CDR3 nucleotides are TGTGCCAGCAGCTCCGGACAGGGGGCCCCCTACGAGCAGCACTTC.

The chain has TRBV28 and TRBJ1-5, with D possibly matching TRBD1 (6 bases). Germline V gene sequence: CDR1 MDHEN, CDR2 SYDVKM. The CDR3 runs 16 residues. V was cut by 5 bases and J by 1 base, with 15 bases left in between. The DNA of the CDR3 is TGTGCCAGCAGTCTAAGCCGGAGGGGGAGCAATCAGCCCCAGCATTTT. It yields the protein CASSLSRRGSNQPQHF.

J is TRBJ2-2 and V is TRBV15; D is undetermined. CDR1 LNHNV and CDR2 YYDKDF come from the germline V gene (reference sequence). Deletions cut 6 bases from V and 5 bases from J, with 10 bases between. This CDR3 contains 13 residues. The CDR3, as DNA: TGTGCCACCAGAAAGACTGGTACCGGGGAGCTGTTTTTT. This encodes CATRKTGTGELFF.

The rearrangement joins TRBV27 to TRBJ2-7; a possible D gene is TRBD2 (6 bases). The germline V gene encodes CDR1 MNHEY and CDR2 SMNVEV (reference sequence). V was pared by 6 bases and J by 1 base, with 19 bases between. The CDR3 runs 16 residues. The CDR3 nucleotides are TGTGCCAGCAGGTTGTCCCCGGGGGTCAATTCCTACGAGCAGTACTTC. Protein sequence: CASRLSPGVNSYEQYF.

This chain connects TRBV7-9 to TRBJ1-2; possibly TRBD1 for D (5 bases). The CDR3 length is 13 residues. CDR1 and CDR2 (germline): SEHNR, FQNEAQ (reference sequence). Trimming took 3 bases from V and 5 from J, leaving 10 bases between them. The CDR3 loop is CASSFSGMYGYTF. The DNA of the CDR3 is TGTGCCAGCAGCTTTTCAGGGATGTATGGCTACACCTTC.

V gene TRBV28 combines with J gene TRBJ2-1; no firm D call. Germline loops: CDR1 MDHEN, CDR2 SYDVKM. The CDR3 runs 12 residues. V was shortened by 6 bases and J by 6 bases, with 9 bases between the two germline ends. Here the CDR3 reads CASRGLANEQFF. The CDR3 DNA reads TGTGCCAGCAGGGGGTTAGCCAATGAGCAGTTCTTC.

Concerning this clone itself: At the DNA level, this CDR3 is encoded by other sequences in the same sample as well. The genes are TRBV5-1 and TRBJ2-1, with TRBD2 matching over 11 bases. The trim removed 5 bases at V and 3 bases at J, leaving 4 bases unmatched. The CDR3 is 15 amino acids. CDR1 and CDR2 (germline): SGHRS, YFSETQ. In DNA, the CDR3 is TGCGCCAGCAGTCCGGGACTAGCGGACTACAATGAGCAGTTCTTC. It yields the protein CASSPGLADYNEQFF.

The chain combines TRBV30 with TRBJ1-4, with D unresolved. The CDR3 sequence is 14 residues long. Trimming cost V 4 bases and J 7 bases, with 16 bases left between them. Germline V lookup: CDR1 GTSNPN, CDR2 SVGIG (reference sequence). CDR3 nucleotides: TGTGCCTGGAATCCCGTCGGGTGGCGTGAAAAACTGTTTTTT. Its translation is CAWNPVGWREKLFF.

This chain joins TRBV2 and TRBJ2-2; D is undetermined. Germline V lookup: CDR1 SNHLY, CDR2 FYNNEI. With 5 bases removed from V and 2 bases from J, the gap between germline ends came to 12 bases. The CDR3 consists of 15 residues. The CDR3: CASSRTPGNTGELFF. The CDR3 bases are TGTGCCAGCAGTCGGACGCCCGGAAACACCGGGGAGCTGTTTTTT.

This clone was seen a handful of times. V usage is TRBV7-9 and J usage is TRBJ1-1; D possibly corresponds to TRBD1 (6 bases). Trimming cost V 3 bases and J 5 bases, with 28 bases left between them. Germline values: CDR1 SEHNR, CDR2 FQNEAQ (reference sequence). The CDR3 has 19 amino acids. The CDR3 sequence: CASSFAPSDHREKRTEAFF. CDR3 in DNA: TGTGCCAGCAGCTTCGCACCGAGCGATCACAGGGAGAAGAGGACTGAAGCTTTCTTT.